This T cell receptor beta chain derives from a study of vaccination and CD4 T cells after COVID-19 (dated by TCRdb to between 2020 and 2023). Regarding the complete study: Convalescent patients had a positive SARS-CoV-2 result on nasal swab PCR, and of these patients, 8 or 9 had mild disease and one had severe disease. In over 8 COVID-19 convalescent patients and 4 infection-naive healthy vaccine recipients, the spike-specific CD4+ TCR repertoire before mRNA vaccination was compared with the repertoire after mRNA vaccination. Two doses of either the Pfizer-BioNTech BNT162b2 vaccine (n=8) or the Moderna mRNA-1273 vaccine (n=2) were administered to participants. Post-COVID blood samples were collected from convalescent patients a median of around 100 days after diagnosis, with a range of about 35 to 170 days. Overlapping spike peptide pools from SARS-CoV-2 and from the common cold coronaviruses HCoV-NL63, HCoV-OC43 and HCoV-229E were used as culture stimuli. In control cultures, a CEFX viral epitope pool was used as positive control, an HIV-1 Nef peptide pool was used as negative control, or no peptide was added. The convalescent cohort included six males and four females, with two Hispanic individuals, seven Caucasians, two Asians and one multiracial person. Post-vaccine blood samples were obtained a median of approximately 74 days after the second vaccine dose, with a range of roughly 12 to 250 days.

The library was produced with PCR. DNA from cultured CD4+ T cells underwent TCR sequencing with the Oncomine TCR Beta short-read assay at the Johns Hopkins FTIC core. The QIAamp micro DNA kit was used to extract genomic DNA from the cultured CD4+ T cells. Oncomine TCR Beta libraries from cultured CD4+ T cells were pooled with unique dual indexes and sequenced on an Illumina iSeq 100. Concerning the study's data processing: Non-productive sequences were removed, and CDR3s that did not start with C, did not end with F or W, or were shorter than 7 amino acids were discarded. Antigen-specific clonotypes were identified with the MANAFEST web application by comparing peptide-stimulated wells with reference and other culture wells. To be called positive, a clone needed an FDR below 0.05, an odds ratio above 5, and a productive frequency above 0.1% in at least two of three replicate wells. Clonotypes that were significantly expanded in both SARS-CoV-2 spike wells and at least one common cold coronavirus spike condition were defined as cross-reactive. Levenshtein distances (stringdist) and unrooted phylogenetic trees (ape) in R version 3.6.1 were used to assess CDR3 homology. TCRdb passed the public sequencing reads through fastp at Q25 and MiXCR, retaining productive beta sequences. CDR3 protein duplicates are merged, each entry listing the most common genes and DNA. These V and J calls rely on TCRdb rather than the paper's analysis. The sample has about 20,000 distinct CDR3 sequences on record, about 31% of them singletons. The ten largest clonotypes hold around an eighth of the sample.

The paper's findings and limits, for the study overall: In convalescent patients, a median 86.3% of post-vaccine SARS-CoV-2-reactive clones were detected only after vaccination, and vaccine-specific priming was suggested by this finding. Although the median number of SARS-CoV-2-reactive clonotypes went up from some 23 after infection to more than 30 after vaccination, the increase was not significant. Only a relatively small number of convalescent patients were included in the study, and early timepoints following natural infection were not analyzed. Nearly all vaccine-specific clones in convalescent patients (304 of 307) were mono-reactive for SARS-CoV-2 spike rather than cross-reactive with common cold coronaviruses.

In regard to this clonotype: Its specific antigen is unknown. The input lacks base qualities; no much larger clone sits a single base away.

Germline trimming amounts to 4 bases on V and 7 bases on J, with 5 as the count of junction bases outside the gene matches. CDR1 and CDR2 are read off the germline V gene as SNHLY and FYNNEI. From the cysteine up to the phenylalanine, the CDR3 has a length of 14 residues. Left in the record is the CDR3 DNA by itself, 42 bases read in frame from the first base. What this sample's treatment or condition label stands for: 10-day PBMC culture with coronavirus spike peptide pools or control peptides (ViraFEST assay). The ViraFEST assay, used in the study, expanded antigen-specific T cells with peptide pools and then identified the expanded clonotypes through TCR sequencing. The convalescent patients' positive SARS-CoV-2 PCR tests fell between March and December 2020, which was before the Alpha, Beta and Delta variants emerged in the United States. Each well held 1.5 million to 2.5 million PBMCs cultured with approximately 9.2 ug/ml peptide pools in IMDM containing 5% human AB serum and roughly 10 IU/ml IL-2. Half of the culture medium was replaced with fresh IL-2-containing medium on days 3 and 7. CD4+ T cells were isolated after 10 days of culture through negative selection using the EasySep CD4+ T cell isolation kit. Ficoll-Paque Plus gradient centrifugation was used to isolate PBMCs from whole blood, and the isolated PBMCs were then either used fresh or cryopreserved at -140C. Triplicate wells were generally used for each culture condition.

The chain links TRBV2 with TRBJ2-3; 10 junctional bases match TRBD2. The sequence was collected from a human donor with COVID-19. Sequencing used cultured CD4+ T cells from blood. The CDR3 in this case is CASSGDSGGNTQYF. The sequenced DNA is TGTGCCAGCAGTGGCGATAGCGGGGGGAATACGCAGTATTTT. When the CDR3 is completed using the reference TRBV2 and TRBJ2-3 genes on either side, the full variable domain is EPEVTQTPSHQVTQMGQEVILRCVPISNHLYFYWYRQILGQKVEFLVSFYNNEISEKSEIFDDQFSVERPDGSNFTLKIRSTKLEDSAMYFCASSGDSGGNTQYFGPGTRLTVL.